This TCR beta chain was identified during a study of shared clonotypes between healthy human individuals. Study-level points and caveats: Several donors showed sharing of around 5.3% of naive CD4 clonotypes.

Deep-level settings were used for running the assay. Sequencing used immunoSEQ multiplex PCR; TCRdb keeps in-frame clones, though not all of them. Of about 2.1 million clones in the sample, around 95% are singletons; the top ten hold 1.5% to 2%. With regard to this clone: Its antigen is unidentified.

This CDR3 spans 16 amino acids. V lost 3 bases, J lost 0 bases, and 4 bases stayed unmatched. Germline V lookup: CDR1 SGDLS, CDR2 YYNGEE. Naive CD8 isolation took CD45RO-negative cells positively selected for CCR7 and excluded terminally differentiated effector memory CD45RA+ cells. Material for sequencing was naive CD8+ T cells from PBMCs. The receptor's source is a man younger than 30 in good health. Some clones in this sample may be carry-over from other donors' samples. The J gene is TRBJ2-3, the V gene TRBV9; 10 bases agree with TRBD2. The CDR3 region is CASSGGSGRSTDTQYF. The DNA for the CDR3 is TGTGCCAGCAGCGGGGGTAGCGGGAGGAGCACAGATACGCAGTATTTT. The variable domain in full, completed from reference TRBV9 and TRBJ2-3, reads DSGVTQTPKHLITATGQRVTLRCSPRSGDLSVYWYQQSLDQGLQFLIQYYNGEERAKGNILERFSAQQFPDLHSELNLSSLELGDSALYFCASSGGSGRSTDTQYFGPGTRLTVL.